This entry describes one TCR beta chain. Authors' analysis steps: The assay estimated nucleated cells by amplifying reference gene primers. The table came from immunoSEQ multiplex PCR; TCRdb's copy has only in-frame clones and leaves some out. V and J calls and clone size are those listed in that table; D and trimming were worked out from the DNA. The sample shows some 300,000 clones, 88% of them seen only once. The sample belongs to a study of blood T cell repertoires in COVID-19. In the study overall: Samples of COVID-19 (acute and convalescent) were obtained from the United States, Italy and Spain. PBMCs, B-cell-depleted T cells, or T cells provided the cDNA or gDNA that made up the material.

CDR3 length: 13 residues. V gave up 2 bases and J gave up 9 bases, with 11 bases separating them. The germline V gene has CDR1 MNHNS and CDR2 SASEGT. Sequenced sample: peripheral blood. The origin of this receptor is a woman in her 30s who had recovered from COVID-19. This chain uses TRBV6-1 with TRBJ1-5; D unclear. CDR3 sequence: CASSESLKRPQHF. CDR3 bases: TGTGCCAGCAGTGAATCCCTAAAACGGCCCCAGCATTTT.